These 21 T cell receptor beta chains came from one sample sequenced in a study of blood T cell repertoires in COVID-19. Here immunoSEQ multiplex PCR was the method, and the copy in TCRdb shows in-frame clones only, minus some. The repertoire has approximately 19,000 clones, roughly 90% of them found once; the top ten carry 11%. The sample comprised peripheral blood. The receptors stem from a human donor in a cohort sampled during active COVID-19.

The chain employs TRBV5-1 and TRBJ1-1, with D possibly being TRBD1 (6 bases). The CDR3 extends over 15 amino acids. Germline CDR1 reads SGHRS; CDR2 reads YFSETQ. V was shortened by 6 bases and J by 0 bases, with 15 bases between the two germline ends. The CDR3 sequence is CASTGTPFMNTEAFF. The CDR3 region has the DNA TGCGCCAGCACCGGGACACCATTTATGAACACTGAAGCTTTCTTT.

A single count supports this clone. The rearrangement uses TRBV5-6 and TRBJ2-2, with D possibly matching TRBD2 (6 bases). The CDR3 has 17 residues. V dropped 0 bases and J dropped 5 bases, with 17 bases sitting between them. Germline lookup yields CDR1 SGHDT and CDR2 YYEEEE. CDR3 DNA: TGTGCCAGCAGCTTGGCCGAGGGGAGGACCGGAACCGGGGAGCTGTTTTTT. Residues: CASSLAEGRTGTGELFF.

The V gene is TRBV15, the J gene TRBJ1-5; no clear D gene. This CDR3 spans 15 amino acids. Trimming took off 0 bases at V and 4 bases at J, with 10 bases between the two ends. The germline V gene has CDR1 LNHNV and CDR2 YYDKDF (reference sequence). DNA for the CDR3: TGTGCCACCAGCAGAGATTCGACTGGAAATCAGCCCCAGCATTTT. It is translated as CATSRDSTGNQPQHF.

The rearrangement joins TRBV27 to TRBJ1-4, with D possibly TRBD1 on 6 matching bases. Germline loops: CDR1 MNHEY, CDR2 SMNVEV (reference sequence). Trimming took 5 bases from V and 5 from J, leaving 12 bases between them. CDR3 length equals 14 residues. The CDR3 region has the DNA TGTGCCAGCAGTCAAATTGGACAGAATGAAAAACTGTTTTTT. Amino acid sequence: CASSQIGQNEKLFF.

This rearrangement joins TRBV30 to TRBJ1-6; possible D gene TRBD1, 6 bases. The CDR3 spans 12 residues. Trimming stripped 5 bases from V and 7 bases from J, with 9 bases between. The V gene's germline CDR1 is GTSNPN and CDR2 SVGIG (reference sequence). The CDR3 nucleotides are TGTGCCTGGGACAGGATGAATTCACCCCTCCACTTT. Translating it yields CAWDRMNSPLHF.

For the CDR3, the DNA is TGTGCCAGCACCTCCGCGGACTCGCAAGAGACCCAGTACTTC. It specifies CASTSADSQETQYF. V gene TRBV7-8 combines with J gene TRBJ2-5; the D gene is possibly TRBD2 (5 bases). The CDR3 is 14 residues long. V dropped 7 bases and J dropped 2 bases, with 14 bases sitting between them. The germline V gene encodes CDR1 SGHVS and CDR2 FQNEAQ.

This chain uses TRBV3-1 (or the pseudogene TRBV3-2) with TRBJ2-3, with a tentative D call TRBD2 (6 bases). Germline lookup yields CDR1 LGHDT and CDR2 YNNKEL (reference sequence). V lost 4 bases to trimming and J lost 6 bases, with 11 bases between them. The CDR3 consists of 13 residues. The CDR3 loop reads CASSPRGRDTQYF. The DNA for the CDR3 is TGTGCCAGCAGCCCGCGGGGCAGGGATACGCAGTATTTT.

This chain joins TRBV6-1 and TRBJ1-2; possibly TRBD1 for D (6 bases). This CDR3 contains 15 residues. Germline loops: CDR1 MNHNS, CDR2 SASEGT. The V and J ends lost 3 bases and 1 base respectively, with 12 bases between them. The chain's CDR3 is CASSDLPGHNYGYTF. As DNA, the CDR3 is TGTGCCAGCAGTGATCTTCCGGGACATAACTATGGCTACACCTTC.

The V and J genes are TRBV9 and TRBJ2-3; D perhaps matches TRBD2 (6 bases). Germline V lookup: CDR1 SGDLS, CDR2 YYNGEE. Between the trimmed V and J ends, which lost 4 bases and 1 base, there was a span of 10 bases. The CDR3 has 14 amino acids. For the CDR3, the DNA is TGTGCCAGCAGCCCCTGGGGGGGCACAGATACGCAGTATTTT. This sequence encodes CASSPWGGTDTQYF.

This sequence joins TRBV7-9 and TRBJ2-7; no clear D gene. Germline lookup yields CDR1 SEHNR and CDR2 FQNEAQ (reference sequence). The CDR3 length is 11 residues. V was clipped by 3 bases and J by 7 bases, with 7 bases between them. The CDR3 sequence: CASSFRMEQYF. The CDR3 bases are TGTGCCAGCAGCTTCCGTATGGAGCAGTACTTC.

This clone was observed once. This chain links TRBV7-6 with TRBJ2-3, with TRBD2 identical over 9 bases. The CDR3 consists of 16 residues. The trim removed 2 bases at V and 4 bases at J, leaving 7 bases unmatched. The V gene's germline CDR1 is SGHVS and CDR2 FNYEAQ. The CDR3 is CASSLRVAGDPDTQYF. The CDR3 DNA sequence: TGTGCCAGCAGCTTACGAGTAGCGGGGGATCCAGATACGCAGTATTTT.

The V and J genes are TRBV5-5 and TRBJ2-1, with 11 bases fitting TRBD2. The CDR3 totals 15 residues. J lost 6 bases, V lost 4 bases, and 6 bases had no gene match. CDR1 and CDR2 from the germline V gene are SGHKS and YYEKEE (reference sequence). CDR3 coding DNA: TGTGCCAGCAGCCTAGGACTAGCGGGTCGCAATGAGCAGTTCTTC. Its protein product is CASSLGLAGRNEQFF.

The chain is built from TRBV2 and TRBJ1-5; 9 bases agree with TRBD1. Per the germline V gene, CDR1 is SNHLY and CDR2 is FYNNEI. After removal of 6 bases from V and 1 base from J, the junction contained 10 bases not matched to a gene. The CDR3 is made up of 17 amino acids. The CDR3 region has the DNA TGTGCCAGCAGATGGACAGGGGACTCCGAGAGCAATCAGCCCCAGCATTTT. The encoded protein is CASRWTGDSESNQPQHF.

The rearrangement uses TRBV27 and TRBJ2-7; 7 bases line up with TRBD1. The CDR3 has 18 amino acids. The junction had 21 bases not matched to a gene; V was cut back by 6 bases and J by 4 bases. Germline loops: CDR1 MNHEY, CDR2 SMNVEV (reference sequence). CDR3 in amino acids: CASSLLPPGSGGWYEQYF. In nucleotides, the CDR3 is TGTGCCAGCAGCCTCCTCCCCCCCGGATCAGGGGGATGGTACGAGCAGTACTTC.

The V call is TRBV7-2, the J call TRBJ2-7, with TRBD2 matching over 7 bases. The CDR3 loop spans 16 amino acids. Germline loops: CDR1 SGHTA, CDR2 FQGNSA. Unmatched junction bases numbered 9, after V lost 2 bases and J lost 2 bases. CDR3 sequence: CASSLSRTSAAYEQYF. In DNA, the CDR3 is TGTGCCAGCAGCTTATCCCGGACTAGTGCCGCCTACGAGCAGTACTTC.

The rearrangement joins TRBV10-2 to TRBJ1-4; D remains ambiguous. The V gene's germline CDR1 is WSHSY and CDR2 SAAADI. CDR3 size: 15 residues. V was shortened by 4 bases and J by 3 bases, with 12 bases between the two germline ends. CDR3 loop: CASSVTYGSNEKLFF. CDR3 DNA sequence: TGCGCCAGCAGTGTGACCTACGGGTCTAATGAAAAACTGTTTTTT.

The chain combines TRBV4-2 with TRBJ1-2; 9 nucleotides align to TRBD1. Germline V gene sequence: CDR1 LGHNA, CDR2 YNFKEQ. The V segment lost 0 bases and the J segment 5 bases; nucleotides outside the gene matches: 7. The CDR3 is made up of 16 amino acids. CDR3 DNA sequence: TGTGCCAGCAGCCAAGACGTGGACAGGGGAAGTTATGGCTACACCTTC. It encodes CASSQDVDRGSYGYTF.

This clone was observed once. The chain has TRBV5-6 and TRBJ1-1; no reliable D call. The V gene lost 0 bases and the J gene lost 4 bases, with 10 bases spanning the gap. Germline assignment: CDR1 SGHDT and CDR2 YYEEEE. The CDR3 is made up of 14 amino acids. CDR3 sequence reads: CASSLGPRSTEAFF. CDR3 bases: TGTGCCAGCAGCTTGGGACCGAGGAGCACTGAAGCTTTCTTT.

The chain employs TRBV7-2 and TRBJ1-2, with a possible D match to TRBD1 (5 bases). From germline, CDR1 is SGHTA and CDR2 FQGNSA. The CDR3 covers 17 residues. Trimming took off 1 base at V and 6 bases at J, with 21 bases between the two ends. The CDR3 here is CASSLDPWAEGRDGYTF. CDR3 DNA: TGTGCCAGCAGCTTAGATCCCTGGGCGGAGGGGAGAGATGGCTACACCTTC.

This rearrangement joins TRBV5-4 to TRBJ1-1; D is unresolved. This CDR3 contains 18 residues. Trimming pared 1 base from V and 1 base from J, leaving 20 bases between. Germline loops: CDR1 SGHNT, CDR2 YYREEE (reference sequence). The CDR3 is CASSLFRVEVYANTEAFF. The CDR3, as DNA: TGTGCCAGCAGCTTGTTTCGGGTTGAGGTCTACGCGAACACTGAAGCTTTCTTT.

The chain links TRBV5-1 to TRBJ2-5, with a weak D call TRBD2 (6 bases). CDR1 is SGHRS, CDR2 YFSETQ, per germline. The CDR3 has 14 amino acids. Trimming stripped 2 bases from V and 3 bases from J, with 11 bases between. The CDR3 region is CASSFMTGEETQYF. The CDR3 region has the DNA TGCGCCAGCAGCTTCATGACGGGGGAAGAGACCCAGTACTTC.